The clone carrying this T cell receptor (beta chain) was counted between two and nine times. This sample was taken from a study of blood T cells in healthy people across ages. A second roughly 6 to 12 cycle PCR used barcoded and J-beta primers. Researchers report that a template-switch adaptor with 12 random nucleotides tagged each cDNA molecule. Using its own MiXCR run on the 5' RACE reads, TCRdb lists one record per CDR3 protein. The sample lists 1.8 million or so distinct CDR3 sequences, about two fifths occurring once. The germline V gene has CDR1 PRHDT and CDR2 FYEKMQ (reference sequence). This CDR3 comprises 16 residues. V dropped 7 bases and J dropped 0; count of bases not matched to a gene: 5.

V gene TRBV13 combines with J gene TRBJ2-1; 11 bases are a match to TRBD2. Sequenced input: blood. The source of this sequence is a human donor in good health. In nucleotides, the CDR3 is TGTGCCAGCATCCCTAGCGGGGGGCGCTCCTACAATGAGCAGTTCTTC. It translates to CASIPSGGRSYNEQFF. Variable domain in full (rest from reference TRBV13 and TRBJ2-1): AAGVIQSPRHLIKEKRETATLKCYPIPRHDTVYWYQQGPGQDPQFLISFYEKMQSDKGSIPDRFSAQQFSDYHSELNMSSLELGDSALYFCASIPSGGRSYNEQFFGPGTRLTVL.